The entry that follows covers one TCR beta chain sequence. This specimen comes from a study of CD8 T cells in ankylosing spondylitis. The CDR3 spans 18 residues. V gave up 4 bases and J gave up 0 bases, with 22 bases separating them. The germline V gene encodes CDR1 SQVTM and CDR2 ANQGSEA. Quantitative 5'-RACE with molecular barcodes produced the TCR beta libraries. TCRdb reanalysed the 5' RACE reads using MiXCR and keeps one entry per CDR3 protein. The sample includes a few hundred thousand distinct CDR3 sequences, about 20% of them seen just once. Sequencing was carried out using blood, either unsorted or a sorted T cell fraction (not recorded which). The sequence was obtained from a male donor with ankylosing spondylitis or in good health (not recorded which). The chain combines TRBV29-1 with TRBJ2-1; D assignment may be TRBD1 or TRBD2 (5 bases each). The CDR3, as DNA: TGCAGCGTTGTTGGTCCGGGGCGCGTAGCGTCCTCCTACAATGAGCAGTTCTTC. This sequence encodes CSVVGPGRVASSYNEQFF.